This T cell receptor beta chain was documented in a study of shared clonotypes between healthy human individuals. With 7 bases removed from V and 4 bases from J, the gap between germline ends came to 16 bases. Germline V gene data show CDR1 as MNHNS and CDR2 as SASEGT. The CDR3 length is 15 residues. Measured with immunoSEQ multiplex PCR; TCRdb has only the in-frame clones, and not every one. The table has about 520,000 clones, around 85% seen once. The specimen was PBMCs. The J gene is TRBJ2-2, the V gene TRBV6-1; possibly TRBD1 for D (6 bases). This clonotype was obtained from a woman aged 40 to 50 in good health. Some clones in this sample may be carry-over from other donors' samples. The CDR3 nucleotides are TGTGCCAGCATTGGGGATGCAGGGGCCACCGGGGAGCTGTTTTTT. It yields the protein CASIGDAGATGELFF.